One and the same sample provided the 14 T cell receptor beta chains below, sequenced in a study of tumor-infiltrating lymphocytes in primary liver carcinoma. The tissue used was unsorted bulk material of about 19-30 mg. RNA and DNA were co-extracted from it with the AllPrep DNA/RNA mini kit. TCR beta cDNA was made from roughly 500 ng total RNA with a constant-region primer. Construction of TCR beta libraries relied on three successive nested multiplex PCR rounds employing slightly modified ARM-PCR. It was with TRBV1-TRBV30 forward primers and a C-beta reverse primer that the first two PCR rounds were run, at around 9 cycles each. TCRdb reprocessed the multiplex PCR reads via MiXCR and lists one record per CDR3 protein. There are 90,000 to 150,000 distinct CDR3 sequences in the sample; about two thirds occur only once, and about 8% lies in the top ten. The material sequenced was tumor-adjacent normal liver tissue. These TCRs come from a woman aged 55-70 years with primary liver carcinoma and hepatitis B virus infection.

This clonotype was picked up a small number of times. The missing conserved phenylalanine or tryptophan at the end of this CDR3 makes a read error likely. The gene calls are TRBV29-1 and TRBJ2-7; 12 bases are shared with TRBD2. CDR3 length: 14 amino acids. From germline, CDR1 is SQVTM and CDR2 ANQGSEA. The CDR3 here is CNVGTSGRFHEQYL. The CDR3 DNA is TGCAACGTGGGAACTAGCGGGAGGTTCCACGAGCAGTACTTA.

As for this clonotype: Germline and junction disagree at one end, which may indicate a read error. The J gene is TRBJ1-2, the V gene TRBV6-1, with D unclear. This CDR3 has 14 amino acids. CDR1 and CDR2 from the germline V gene are MNHNS and SASEGT. In DNA form, the CDR3 reads TGTGCCAACAGTGAATGTTCCGAGCACTATGGCTACACCTTC. It translates to CANSECSEHYGYTF.

This clonotype was found once. The germline gene is not matched at one end of the junction; a read error may be the cause. J is TRBJ2-1 and V is TRBV11-2, with D possibly TRBD1 on 6 matching bases. The germline gives CDR1 SGHAT, CDR2 FQNNGV. The CDR3 is made up of 17 amino acids. The CDR3 sequence is CASILNQQGIVNNEQFF. The CDR3, as DNA: TGTGCCAGCATCTTAAATCAACAGGGTATAGTCAACAATGAGCAGTTCTTC.

The J gene is TRBJ2-2, the V gene TRBV11-1; D is perhaps TRBD1 (5 bases). This CDR3 has 14 amino acids. Germline V lookup: CDR1 SGHAT, CDR2 FQDESV (reference sequence). CDR3 residues: CACRPNLDSGELFF. The CDR3 nucleotides are TGTGCTTGCAGACCGAACCTTGACAGCGGGGAGCTGTTTTTT.

Regarding this clonotype: At one of its ends the junction is not consistent with the germline gene, which may arise from a read error. The chain combines TRBV10-3 with TRBJ2-7, with a tentative D call TRBD2 (5 bases). CDR1 and CDR2 (germline): ENHRY, SYGVKD. This CDR3 has 13 residues. CDR3 loop: CVIRQEAPYEQYF. The CDR3 DNA is TGTGTCATCAGGCAGGAGGCCCCCTACGAGCAGTACTTC.

In its sample, this clonotype was seen a few times. This sequence joins TRBV29-1 and TRBJ2-3; TRBD1 matches 7 bases. J gave up 1 base and V 7 bases, and 5 bases lay outside the gene matches. The CDR3 loop spans 13 amino acids. Per germline, CDR1 SQVTM and CDR2 ANQGSEA. The CDR3 is CSAGQAGTDTQYF. CDR3 DNA: TGCAGCGCCGGACAGGCCGGCACAGATACGCAGTATTTT.

CDR3 amino acids: CASGPGLAGGDDTQYF. The DNA for the CDR3 is TGTGCTAGCGGTCCGGGACTAGCGGGAGGCGACGATACGCAGTATTTT. This chain joins TRBV12-5 and TRBJ2-3; 15 bases are shared with TRBD2. The trim removed 9 bases at V and 6 bases at J, leaving 10 bases unmatched. Germline CDR1 is LGHNT and CDR2 is FRNRAP. The CDR3 length is 16 residues.

With respect to this clonotype: The junction differs from germline at one of its ends, possibly a read error. The chain uses TRBV6-5 and TRBJ2-1; possible D gene TRBD1, 5 bases. Germline V gives CDR1 MNHEY, CDR2 SVGAGI. The CDR3 consists of 14 residues. The CDR3 loop reads CASSSPRQGYEQFF. DNA of the CDR3: TGTGCCAGCAGTTCCCCGAGGCAGGGCTATGAGCAATTCTTC.

With respect to this clonotype: This may stem from a read error, because a much larger clone lies one nucleotide away. The chain links TRBV28 to TRBJ1-5; a weak D match, TRBD1 (6 bases). This CDR3 region has 13 residues. Germline CDR1 and CDR2: MDHEN and SYDVKM. CDR3 nucleotide sequence: TGTGCCATCAGTTTACAGGGAGGTCAGCCCCAGCATTTT. The encoded protein is CAISLQGGQPQHF.

With respect to this clonotype: A much bigger clone sits one base away, suggesting this may be a read error. This chain uses TRBV28 with TRBJ1-3; the match to TRBD1 covers 8 bases. Germline assignment: CDR1 MDHEN and CDR2 SYDVKM. This CDR3 has 15 amino acids. V lost 6 bases, J lost 2 bases, and 6 bases stayed unmatched. CDR3 protein: CASRMDRVPGNTIYF. CDR3 in DNA: TGTGCCAGCAGAATGGACAGGGTGCCTGGAAACACCATATATTTT.

As concerns this clonotype: Since the CDR3 does not end with the conserved phenylalanine or tryptophan, this likely comes from a read error. J is TRBJ2-3 and V is TRBV5-6; D call uncertain. The CDR3 is made up of 17 amino acids. CDR1 and CDR2 from the germline V gene are SGHDT and YYEEEE. Here the CDR3 DNA reads TGTGCCGGCAGCATGGGTTGGGTAGCCCGAAACACAGATACGCAGTATATT. Residues: CAGSMGWVARNTDTQYI.

This clonotype was seen once. J is TRBJ2-5 and V is TRBV29-1, with TRBD1 matching 8 bases. Germline CDR1 reads SQVTM; CDR2 reads ANQGSEA. CDR3 length: 15 residues. V gave up 2 bases and J gave up 5 bases; unmatched junction bases: 10. CDR3 DNA sequence: TGCAGCGTTGAATCGGCCAGGGGGCGGCATGAGACCCAGTACTTC. Translating gives CSVESARGRHETQYF. Based on the CDR3 plus reference TRBV29-1 and TRBJ2-5, the full variable domain is SAVISQKPSRDICQRGTSLTIQCQVDSQVTMMFWYRQQPGQSLTLIATANQGSEATYESGFVIDKFPISRPNLTFSTLTVSNMSPEDSSIYLCSVESARGRHETQYFGPGTRLLVL.

Points on this clonotype: The junction departs from the called germline gene at one end, perhaps through a read error. The V call is TRBV6-1, the J call TRBJ2-3; maybe TRBD1 (6 bases). CDR3 size: 14 residues. The germline V gene has CDR1 MNHNS and CDR2 SASEGT. CDR3 DNA: TGCACCAGCAGTGAACAGGGCGCTAAGGATACGCAGTATTTT. Residues: CTSSEQGAKDTQYF.

This clonotype showed up many times. The J gene is TRBJ2-3, the V gene TRBV29-1, with TRBD2 matching 8 bases. The CDR3 covers 13 residues. Losses at the gene ends were 6 bases for V and 0 bases for J; bases not matched to a gene: 2. CDR1 and CDR2 (germline): SQVTM, ANQGSEA. The CDR3 is CSVTSGSTDTQYF. In nucleotides, the CDR3 is TGCAGCGTCACTAGCGGTAGCACAGATACGCAGTATTTT.